This TCR beta chain was documented in a study of blood T cell repertoires in COVID-19. Background on the study: Researchers got acute and convalescent COVID-19 samples from the United States, Italy and Spain. T cells, B-cell-depleted T cells, or PBMCs supplied cDNA or gDNA.

In the authors' methods: Reference gene primer amplification gave estimated nucleated cell counts. Here immunoSEQ multiplex PCR was the method, and the copy in TCRdb shows in-frame clones only, minus some. V and J calls and clone size are given by that table; D and trimming were obtained from the DNA. The sample records 55,000 to 80,000 clones, 80% to 90% being singletons. The CDR3 has 18 residues. The chain uses TRBV21-1 and TRBJ2-5; no DNA check was done on the table's D call, TRBD1. TRBV21-1 is labeled a pseudogene. This clonotype was obtained from a man between 50 and 59 years old with acute or convalescent COVID-19. The sequenced sample was peripheral blood. The CDR3 region is CASSKGCRGHLPFETQYF. The CDR3 nucleotides are TGTGCCAGCAGCAAAGGTTGCCGGGGACACCTGCCTTTTGAGACCCAGTACTTC.